There are a few counts of the clone carrying this T cell receptor (beta chain). This entry comes from a study of T cell responses to AZD1222 COVID-19 vaccine. Study background: Second-dose intervals of approximately 4 or approximately 12 weeks were pooled.

The CDR3 sequence is 18 residues long. The germline CDR1 and CDR2 sequences are MDHEN and SYDVKM. Trimming cost V 2 bases and J 0 bases, with 16 bases left between them. Profiled with immunoSEQ multiplex PCR; TCRdb holds only in-frame clones, not every one. Among 90,000 to 130,000 clones listed, roughly 84% were seen once. This TCR came from an adult in good health. This rearrangement joins TRBV28 to TRBJ1-4; possibly TRBD1 for D (6 bases). The material was peripheral blood, obtained on day 0 of AZD1222 vaccination. CDR3 residues: CASSLGGGLLATNEKLFF. The CDR3 DNA sequence: TGTGCCAGCAGTTTAGGCGGGGGCCTCCTGGCAACTAATGAAAAACTGTTTTTT.